The 15 T cell receptor beta chains presented below share a single source sample, sequenced in a study of cytomegalovirus exposure and HLA in healthy donors. This table comes from immunoSEQ multiplex PCR, and its TCRdb copy is limited to in-frame clones, with some not included. Seen here are roughly 130,000 clones, just under 85% observed once, and the top ten hold over 1.1%. The sample taken for sequencing was PBMCs. Receptors were obtained from a woman under 40 in good health and CMV-seronegative.

This clone has a single count. This chain connects TRBV5-6 to TRBJ1-2; D perhaps matches TRBD1 (6 bases). V shed 0 bases and J shed 8 bases, with 11 bases lying between them. CDR1 is SGHDT and CDR2 is YYEEEE in the germline V gene. This CDR3 has 13 residues. DNA for the CDR3: TGTGCCAGCAGCTTGGGCAGGGGTTGGGGCTACACCTTC. This encodes CASSLGRGWGYTF.

V usage is TRBV9 and J usage is TRBJ2-1; D is uncertain. CDR3 length: 14 amino acids. V shed 2 bases and J shed 10 bases, with 16 bases lying between them. Germline assignment: CDR1 SGDLS and CDR2 YYNGEE. The CDR3 spells CASSVGSTIGEQFF. Here the CDR3 DNA reads TGTGCCAGCAGCGTCGGGTCTACCATAGGCGAGCAGTTCTTC.

The chain uses TRBV6-1 and TRBJ2-3; maybe TRBD1 (6 bases). The V end lost 6 bases, the J end lost 2 bases, and 15 bases lay between the germline ends. This CDR3 spans 15 amino acids. CDR1 MNHNS and CDR2 SASEGT come from the germline V gene. The DNA of the CDR3 is TGTGCCAGCAGCAAGGGGGTTGCCTACACAGATACGCAGTATTTT. It codes for CASSKGVAYTDTQYF.

The gene calls are TRBV5-8 and TRBJ2-1, with 12 bases identical to TRBD1. CDR1 and CDR2 from the germline V gene are SGHTS and YDEGEE. J gave up 0 bases and V 4 bases, and 5 bases lay outside the gene matches. This CDR3 region has 17 residues. CDR3 sequence reads: CASSQGQGASSYNEQFF. The CDR3 bases are TGTGCCAGCAGCCAGGGACAGGGGGCAAGCTCCTACAATGAGCAGTTCTTC. The full variable domain, in which reference TRBV5-8 and TRBJ2-1 provide the parts outside the CDR3, is EAGVTQSPTHLIKTRGQQATLRCSPISGHTSVYWYQQALGLGLQFLLWYDEGEERNRGNFPPRFSGRQFPNYSSELNVNALELEDSALYLCASSQGQGASSYNEQFFGPGTRLTVL.

This chain links TRBV13 with TRBJ2-1, with 9 bases matching TRBD2. V shed 1 base, J shed 7 bases, and the junction held 8 bases outside the gene matches. This CDR3 spans 16 amino acids. The germline V gene has CDR1 PRHDT and CDR2 FYEKMQ (reference sequence). The CDR3 is CASSLAASGVGNEQFF. In nucleotides, the CDR3 is TGTGCCAGCAGCTTAGCGGCTAGCGGGGTAGGTAATGAGCAGTTCTTC.

The chain uses TRBV11-3 and TRBJ2-7, with 10 bases matching TRBD1. CDR3 length: 15 residues. CDR1 and CDR2 (germline): SGHNT, YENEEA. V was pared by 0 bases and J by 3 bases, with 2 bases of the junction left unmatched. The CDR3 protein is CASSLDGTGDYEQYF. CDR3 in DNA: TGTGCCAGCAGCTTAGATGGGACAGGGGACTACGAGCAGTACTTC.

CDR3 coding DNA: TGTGCCAGCAGTTACTCGAGGGACAGGGGTGAAAAACTGTTTTTT. This gives the protein CASSYSRDRGEKLFF. J is TRBJ1-4 and V is TRBV6-6, with 10 nucleotides matching TRBD1. V trimming: 0 bases; J trimming: 7 bases; junction bases outside the gene matches: 2. Germline V gives CDR1 MNHNY, CDR2 SVGAGI (reference sequence). The CDR3 consists of 15 residues.

The sample holds a few counts of this clone. The chain couples TRBV7-9 to TRBJ1-4; 7 nucleotides agree with TRBD1. In germline, CDR1 is SEHNR, CDR2 FQNEAQ (reference sequence). The CDR3 loop spans 13 amino acids. V lost 6 bases to trimming and J lost 8 bases; unmatched junction nucleotides: 6. The CDR3 DNA sequence: TGTGCCAGCAGGCCACAGGACAGGGAAAAACTGTTTTTT. It yields the protein CASRPQDREKLFF.

The CDR3 DNA follows: TGTGCCAGCAGCCTACAGTTACAGGGTCGGTATGGCTACACCTTC. It translates to CASSLQLQGRYGYTF. This chain links TRBV5-6 with TRBJ1-2; weak D call: TRBD1 (6 bases). Germline V CDR1 and CDR2: SGHDT, YYEEEE. This CDR3 has 15 amino acids. Trimming stripped 4 bases from V and 5 bases from J, with 18 bases between. Drawing the rest from reference TRBV5-6 and TRBJ1-2, the complete variable domain is DAGVTQSPTHLIKTRGQQVTLRCSPKSGHDTVSWYQQALGQGPQFIFQYYEEEERQRGNFPDRFSGHQFPNYSSELNVNALLLGDSALYLCASSLQLQGRYGYTFGSGTRLTVV.

The chain has TRBV4-1 and TRBJ2-1, with D possibly being TRBD1 (6 bases). CDR3 length: 17 residues. In germline, CDR1 is MGHRA, CDR2 YSYEKL. V gave up 0 bases and J gave up 8 bases, with 20 bases separating them. The CDR3 region is CASSQESSGASQYEQFF. The CDR3 nucleotides read TGCGCCAGCAGCCAAGAATCCTCAGGGGCGAGCCAATATGAGCAGTTCTTC.

This chain connects TRBV9 to TRBJ2-1; D is perhaps TRBD2 (5 bases). The CDR3 is 15 residues long. In germline, CDR1 is SGDLS, CDR2 YYNGEE. Trimming shortened V by 6 bases and J by 9 bases, and 22 bases separated the two germline ends. The CDR3 sequence is CASMSGVAGLGEQFF. The CDR3, as DNA: TGTGCCAGCATGTCTGGTGTGGCGGGTCTCGGTGAGCAGTTCTTC.

The J gene is TRBJ1-2, the V gene TRBV19, with 10 bases that match TRBD1. This CDR3 is 13 amino acids long. With 10 bases clipped from V and 5 bases from J, the junction kept 7 bases outside the gene matches. The germline V gene has CDR1 LNHDA and CDR2 SQIVND (reference sequence). The CDR3 DNA follows: TGTGCCACCCGTGGGGACAGGGGATATGGCTACACCTTC. Translating gives CATRGDRGYGYTF.

The chain uses TRBV14 and TRBJ2-3; a possible D gene is TRBD2 (6 bases). Germline CDR1 reads SGHDN; CDR2 reads FVKESK. V was pared by 1 base and J by 7 bases, with 15 bases between. The length of the CDR3 is 15 residues. The CDR3: CASSQAGTLGNTQYF. The CDR3 nucleotides are TGTGCCAGCAGCCAAGCCGGGACTTTGGGCAATACGCAGTATTTT.

The chain is built from TRBV15 and TRBJ2-7; TRBD2 is a possible D gene (5 bases). The CDR3 spans 13 residues. Per germline, CDR1 LNHNV and CDR2 YYDKDF (reference sequence). Trimming removed 2 bases from V and 7 bases from J, with 12 bases in between. The CDR3 DNA reads TGTGCCACCAGCAGACTCGGGGTGGGGGAGCAGTACTTC. Translated, it gives CATSRLGVGEQYF. Based on the CDR3 plus reference TRBV15 and TRBJ2-7, the full variable domain is DAMVIQNPRYQVTQFGKPVTLSCSQTLNHNVMYWYQQKSSQAPKLLFHYYDKDFNNEADTPDNFQSRRPNTSFCFLDIRSPGLGDTAMYLCATSRLGVGEQYFGPGTRLTVT.

CDR3 residues: CASREMTLSGNTIYF. CDR3 sequence (DNA): TGTGCCAGCAGGGAGATGACCCTCTCTGGAAACACCATATATTTT. The chain has TRBV13 and TRBJ1-3; D not resolved. Trimming shortened V by 6 bases and J by 0 bases, and 12 bases separated the two germline ends. The germline CDR1 and CDR2 sequences are PRHDT and FYEKMQ (reference sequence). The CDR3 contains 15 residues.